These 25 T cell receptor beta chains were all obtained from the same sample, sequenced in a study of Graves' ophthalmopathy and Graves' hyperthyroidism. RNA transcripts were the source from which TCR beta CDR3 regions were amplified. After a first-round RT-PCR with HTBI primers, a second-round multiplex PCR was run. TCRdb re-analysed the multiplex PCR reads in MiXCR, keeping a single row per CDR3 protein. The repertoire holds hundreds of thousands of distinct CDR3 sequences, with 35% to 50% as singletons. The sequencing input was peripheral blood. These receptors all come from an adult man with Graves' ophthalmopathy.

V is TRBV19 and J is TRBJ1-1; possibly TRBD1 for D (5 bases). The V end lost 5 bases, the J end lost 2 bases, and 15 bases lay between the germline ends. Germline V gene sequence: CDR1 LNHDA, CDR2 SQIVND (reference sequence). This CDR3 spans 15 amino acids. The CDR3: CASSFSKDINTEAFF. CDR3 DNA: TGTGCCAGTAGTTTCAGCAAGGACATCAACACTGAAGCTTTCTTT.

This rearrangement joins TRBV7-2 to TRBJ2-3; 8 bases match TRBD2. This CDR3 comprises 16 residues. The germline gives CDR1 SGHTA, CDR2 FQGNSA. The V and J ends lost 1 base and 3 bases, in that order; junction bases with no gene match: 6. The CDR3 DNA reads TGTGCCAGCAGCTTAGGGACTAGCCTAAAAACAGATACGCAGTATTTT. This sequence encodes CASSLGTSLKTDTQYF.

The chain has TRBV19 and TRBJ1-1, with D tentatively TRBD1 (6 bases). Germline V gene data show CDR1 as LNHDA and CDR2 as SQIVND (reference sequence). The CDR3 spans 15 residues. V was trimmed by 5 bases and J by 0 bases, leaving 13 bases between them. CDR3 DNA sequence: TGTGCCAGTAGTTCGGGGGACAAATTGAACACTGAAGCTTTCTTT. Translated: CASSSGDKLNTEAFF.

To note about this clonotype: A much larger clone is a single base away; this may be a read error. The chain joins TRBV19 to TRBJ1-1; 7 bases agree with TRBD1. CDR3 length equals 19 residues. Germline assignment: CDR1 LNHDA and CDR2 SQIVND (reference sequence). CDR3 loop: CASSTSYGTDVDLNTGAFF. The CDR3 region has the DNA TGTGCCAGTAGTACTTCTTACGGGACAGACGTTGACCTGAACACTGGAGCTTTCTTT.

This clonotype came up many times. The V gene is TRBV7-6, the J gene TRBJ1-5, with D hard to call. Germline V gene lookup returns CDR1 SGHVS and CDR2 FNYEAQ. The CDR3 sequence is 16 residues long. V was pared by 3 bases and J by 0 bases, with 12 bases between. CDR3 sequence: CASSFSPGYSNQPQHF. CDR3 coding DNA: TGTGCCAGCAGCTTTTCCCCAGGATATAGCAATCAGCCCCAGCATTTT.

The rearrangement joins TRBV7-9 to TRBJ1-1; D unclear. V was clipped by 6 bases and J by 9 bases, with 23 bases between them. CDR3 size: 15 residues. Germline V gene lookup returns CDR1 SEHNR and CDR2 FQNEAQ (reference sequence). The CDR3 region has the DNA TGTGCCAGCAGGTTATTTTCGGGTTCGCAAAAGAAAGCTTTCTTT. Translated, it gives CASRLFSGSQKKAFF.

This clonotype was observed at least ten times. J is TRBJ1-5 and V is TRBV24-1, with TRBD1 as a possible D gene (6 bases). The CDR3 contains 16 residues. Trimming left V 0 bases short and J 2 bases short, with 10 bases between. The germline V gene has CDR1 KGHDR and CDR2 SFDVKD. In nucleotides, the CDR3 is TGTGCCACCAGTGATTTGACAGGGTCCCGCAATCAGCCCCAGCATTTT. Protein sequence: CATSDLTGSRNQPQHF.

V usage is TRBV7-9 and J usage is TRBJ1-4, with D possibly being TRBD1 (5 bases). Looked up from germline, CDR1 is SEHNR and CDR2 is FQNEAQ (reference sequence). This CDR3 has 15 amino acids. Deletions cut 5 bases from V and 8 bases from J, with 18 bases between. For the CDR3, the DNA is TGTGCCAGCAGCGTGAGGGGCGACGGGGACGAAAAACTGTTTTTT. Its translation is CASSVRGDGDEKLFF. Together with reference TRBV7-9 and TRBJ1-4, the CDR3 gives the full variable domain: DTGVSQNPRHKITKRGQNVTFRCDPISEHNRLYWYRQTLGQGPEFLTYFQNEAQLEKSRLLSDRFSAERPKGSFSTLEIQRTEQGDSAMYLCASSVRGDGDEKLFFGSGTQLSVL.

In its sample, this clonotype was seen a few times. The V and J genes are TRBV11-2 and TRBJ2-3, with 8 bases fitting TRBD2. Germline CDR1 reads SGHAT; CDR2 reads FQNNGV. This CDR3 has 14 residues. The V and J ends lost 4 bases and 4 bases, in that order; junction bases with no gene match: 4. CDR3 protein: CASSSGLGSDTQYF. DNA of the CDR3: TGTGCCAGCAGCTCGGGACTAGGCTCAGATACGCAGTATTTT.

This clonotype was recorded at least ten times. The chain has TRBV7-3 and TRBJ2-2; D is ambiguous. The CDR3 consists of 13 residues. Trimming pared 5 bases from V and 6 bases from J, leaving 10 bases between. CDR1 is SGHTA, CDR2 FQGTGA, per germline. In DNA form, the CDR3 reads TGTGCCAGCAGCCCAGAGTGGGCCGGGGAGCTGTTTTTT. Protein product: CASSPEWAGELFF.

Worth noting for this clonotype: A much larger clone is a single base away; this may be a read error. V is TRBV20-1 and J is TRBJ1-1, with D hard to call. V lost 1 base and J 1 base, leaving 10 bases between the germline ends. Germline V gene lookup returns CDR1 DFQATT and CDR2 SNEGSKA (reference sequence). CDR3 length equals 14 residues. CDR3 bases: TGCAGTGCTAGAGGTGGTTCGGAGAACACTGAAGCTTTCTTT. Its translation is CSARGGSENTEAFF.

The gene calls are TRBV3-1 and TRBJ1-2; D possibly corresponds to TRBD1 (5 bases). V was trimmed by 1 base and J by 4 bases, leaving 10 bases between them. This CDR3 comprises 14 residues. Germline CDR1 and CDR2: LGHDT and YNNKEL (reference sequence). The CDR3 reads CASSQGGRGYGYTF. In nucleotides, the CDR3 is TGTGCCAGCAGCCAAGGGGGCCGCGGCTATGGCTACACCTTC.

Only a few counts were recorded for this clonotype. V gene TRBV10-3 combines with J gene TRBJ2-3, with D uncertain. The CDR3 is made up of 14 amino acids. Trimming pared 3 bases from V and 0 bases from J, leaving 7 bases between. Germline CDR1 reads ENHRY; CDR2 reads SYGVKD. The CDR3 DNA sequence: TGTGCCATCAGTGACGTACAGAGCACAGATACGCAGTATTTT. Translation: CAISDVQSTDTQYF.

This clonotype was counted only a few times. V usage is TRBV7-2 and J usage is TRBJ2-7; 9 bases match TRBD2. V lost 1 base to trimming and J lost 4 bases; unmatched junction nucleotides: 8. This CDR3 spans 16 amino acids. In germline, CDR1 is SGHTA, CDR2 FQGNSA. The CDR3 bases are TGTGCCAGCAGCTTAGGTCTAGCGGGATTAGAATACGAGCAGTACTTC. Encoded protein: CASSLGLAGLEYEQYF.

This clonotype was seen many times. The J gene is TRBJ2-7, the V gene TRBV6-4; D is ambiguous. The V end was cut by 1 base, the J end by 3 bases, with 1 base between. CDR3 length: 11 amino acids. Germline values: CDR1 MRHNA, CDR2 SNTAGT. CDR3 sequence reads: CASSDFYEQYF. In nucleotides, the CDR3 is TGTGCCAGCAGTGACTTCTACGAGCAGTACTTC.

This clonotype was picked up many times. The chain couples TRBV29-1 to TRBJ2-7, with D possibly matching TRBD1 (5 bases). This CDR3 region has 11 residues. Germline lookup yields CDR1 SQVTM and CDR2 ANQGSEA. Trimming stripped 4 bases from V and 3 bases from J, with 7 bases between. Here the CDR3 DNA reads TGCAGCGTTGGGACAATCTACGAGCAGTACTTC. Translating gives CSVGTIYEQYF.

This clonotype was seen repeatedly, ten times or more. The chain combines TRBV9 with TRBJ1-6; D is undetermined. Germline CDR1 reads SGDLS; CDR2 reads YYNGEE. This CDR3 is 13 amino acids long. V lost 0 bases to trimming and J lost 8 bases, with 6 bases between them. DNA for the CDR3: TGTGCCAGCAGCGTAGACGGGGATTCACCCCTCCACTTT. Amino acid sequence: CASSVDGDSPLHF. Full variable domain (missing parts from reference TRBV9 and TRBJ1-6): DSGVTQTPKHLITATGQRVTLRCSPRSGDLSVYWYQQSLDQGLQFLIQYYNGEERAKGNILERFSAQQFPDLHSELNLSSLELGDSALYFCASSVDGDSPLHFGNGTRLTVT.

The J gene is TRBJ2-7, the V gene TRBV9; TRBD2 agrees at 8 bases. The V and J ends lost 0 bases and 7 bases, in that order; junction bases with no gene match: 6. Germline CDR1 and CDR2: SGDLS and YYNGEE. This CDR3 is 14 amino acids long. The CDR3 bases are TGTGCCAGCAGCGTAGAGGGACTAGTATCGGAGCAGTACGTC. Encoded protein: CASSVEGLVSEQYV.

This clonotype was seen many times. The genes are TRBV10-3 and TRBJ2-5, with 9 bases fitting TRBD1. The CDR3 runs to 13 residues. The trim removed 10 bases at V and 4 bases at J, leaving 7 bases unmatched. Germline V gene lookup returns CDR1 ENHRY and CDR2 SYGVKD. The CDR3 DNA sequence: TGTGCCAGCAGACCGACAGGGGGAGAGACCCAGTACTTC. Amino acids: CASRPTGGETQYF.

The rearrangement links TRBV10-3 to TRBJ1-4; TRBD1 matches at 7 bases. Germline-derived CDR1 and CDR2 are ENHRY and SYGVKD. V shed 2 bases and J 6 bases; nucleotides not matched to a gene: 6. CDR3 length: 15 amino acids. In DNA form, the CDR3 reads TGTGCCATCAGTGAGCTGGGGACAGCTTATGAAAAACTGTTTTTT. This encodes CAISELGTAYEKLFF.

There are many counts of this clonotype. Germline and junction disagree at one end, which may indicate a read error. CDR3 nucleotides: TGCGCCAACAGTGAGTGTAGATGGAACACTGAAGCTTTCTTT. Translating gives CANSECRWNTEAFF. This sequence joins TRBV10-1 and TRBJ1-1, with D hard to call. In germline, CDR1 is WNHNN, CDR2 SYGVQD (reference sequence). The CDR3 covers 14 residues.

This clonotype showed up just once. The chain links TRBV7-8 to TRBJ1-4; TRBD1 agrees at 8 bases. The CDR3 is made up of 14 amino acids. V was clipped by 7 bases and J by 7 bases; unmatched bases: 8. Germline values: CDR1 SGHVS, CDR2 FQNEAQ. CDR3 in DNA: TGTGCCAGCACCTCTGACAGGGGTGGTGAAAAACTGTTTTTT. Amino acids: CASTSDRGGEKLFF.

This clonotype was detected only a few times. The chain links TRBV27 to TRBJ1-2, with D maybe TRBD1 (5 bases). The CDR3 length is 15 residues. Trimming cost V 0 bases and J 5 bases, with 13 bases left between them. The V gene's germline CDR1 is MNHEY and CDR2 SMNVEV (reference sequence). The CDR3 reads CASSLSPRGDYGYTF. As DNA, the CDR3 is TGTGCCAGCAGTTTATCGCCCCGGGGCGATTATGGCTACACCTTC.

This clonotype was found many times. The chain couples TRBV14 to TRBJ1-6; TRBD1 might be the D (6 bases). The germline V gene has CDR1 SGHDN and CDR2 FVKESK. The CDR3 covers 14 residues. V was cut by 4 bases and J by 9 bases, with 13 bases left in between. CDR3 region: CASSRWEGGSPLHF. The CDR3 DNA reads as TGTGCCAGCAGCCGATGGGAGGGGGGTTCACCCCTCCACTTT.

This sequence joins TRBV29-1 and TRBJ2-2, with 7 bases that match TRBD1. The germline CDR1 and CDR2 sequences are SQVTM and ANQGSEA. J lost 7 bases, V lost 8 bases, and 4 bases had no gene match. The CDR3 spans 11 residues. Here the CDR3 DNA reads TGCAGCTCCACAGGGGTCGGGGAGCTGTTTTTT. Translating gives CSSTGVGELFF.